This T cell receptor (beta chain) came from a study of blood T cell repertoires in COVID-19. This clone was recorded at least ten times. Each participant's cohort was designated according to participant-reported clinical history. In the authors' workflow: Reference gene primer amplification gave nucleated cell count estimates. The repertoire was sequenced with immunoSEQ multiplex PCR; TCRdb's copy has only in-frame clones and lacks some. The V and J calls and clone size come from that table; D and trimming were worked out from the DNA. Of 150,000 to 200,000 clones detected, approximately 83% appear once; the ten largest clones hold around 13%. V lost 4 bases and J lost 13, with 20 bases in between. CDR1 is SGDLS and CDR2 is YYNGEE in the germline V gene. The CDR3 sequence is 13 residues long.

The chain employs TRBV9 and TRBJ1-2; tentatively, D is TRBD1 (5 bases). The TCR comes from a woman in her sixties who had recovered from COVID-19. Material for sequencing was PBMCs or T cells enriched from blood (not recorded which). CDR3 sequence: CASSPAGVWGGTF. The CDR3 DNA is TGTGCCAGCAGCCCAGCAGGTGTCTGGGGCGGCACCTTC.